Presented here are 4 T cell receptor beta chains from one specimen sequenced in a study of PD-L1 blockade in urothelial cancer. This table comes from immunoSEQ multiplex PCR, and its TCRdb copy is limited to in-frame clones, with some not included. Counted here are tens of thousands of clones, around nine tenths occurring once; the ten biggest clones make up roughly 15%. Indicated time point: pretreatment peripheral blood. The material was PBMCs, obtained around atezolizumab (anti-PD-L1) treatment. These receptors were collected from a woman in her sixties with urothelial cancer.

This rearrangement joins TRBV7-6 to TRBJ2-5; 10 nucleotides agree with TRBD2. The CDR3 has 17 amino acids. Germline loops: CDR1 SGHVS, CDR2 FNYEAQ. The V and J ends lost 1 base and 5 bases, in that order; junction bases with no gene match: 10. The CDR3 sequence is CASSLGIAGGLGETQYF. The DNA for the CDR3 is TGTGCCAGCAGCTTAGGGATAGCGGGAGGCCTTGGCGAGACCCAGTACTTC.

The CDR3 sequence: CSVAPRGVSYEQYF. The CDR3 region has the DNA TGCAGCGTTGCGCCCCGGGGGGTTTCCTACGAGCAGTACTTC. This sequence joins TRBV29-1 and TRBJ2-7, with TRBD2 matching over 7 bases. Trimming took 4 bases from V and 1 from J; bases not matched to a gene: 7. Looked up from germline, CDR1 is SQVTM and CDR2 is ANQGSEA. This CDR3 comprises 14 residues.

J is TRBJ2-5 and V is TRBV27; 10 bases fit TRBD2. This CDR3 spans 19 amino acids. V was clipped by 0 bases and J by 2 bases; unmatched bases: 12. The germline V gene encodes CDR1 MNHEY and CDR2 SMNVEV (reference sequence). Here the CDR3 reads CASSLSSLAGVWWQETQYF. The CDR3 DNA reads as TGTGCCAGCAGTTTATCTAGCCTAGCGGGAGTTTGGTGGCAAGAGACCCAGTACTTC.

The chain is built from TRBV7-9 and TRBJ1-4, with D unresolved. Per the germline V gene, CDR1 is SEHNR and CDR2 is FQNEAQ (reference sequence). This CDR3 has 15 residues. V was trimmed by 6 bases and J by 3 bases, leaving 14 bases between them. For the CDR3, the DNA is TGTGCCAGCAGTCGAGGAGATGGAGCTAATGAAAAACTGTTTTTT. Protein product: CASSRGDGANEKLFF.